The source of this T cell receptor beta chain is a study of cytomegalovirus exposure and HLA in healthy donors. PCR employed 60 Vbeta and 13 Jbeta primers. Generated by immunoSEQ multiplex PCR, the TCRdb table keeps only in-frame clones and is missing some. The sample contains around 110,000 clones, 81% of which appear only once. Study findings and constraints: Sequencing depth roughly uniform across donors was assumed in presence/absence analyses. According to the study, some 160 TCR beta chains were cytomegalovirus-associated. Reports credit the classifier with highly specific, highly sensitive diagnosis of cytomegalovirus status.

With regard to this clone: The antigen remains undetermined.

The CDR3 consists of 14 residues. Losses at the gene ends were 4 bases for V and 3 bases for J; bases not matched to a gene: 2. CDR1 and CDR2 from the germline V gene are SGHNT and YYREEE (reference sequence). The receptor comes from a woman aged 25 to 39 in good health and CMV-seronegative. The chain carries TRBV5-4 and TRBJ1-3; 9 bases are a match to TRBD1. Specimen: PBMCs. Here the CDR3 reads CASSTGGGGNTIYF. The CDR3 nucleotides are TGTGCCAGCAGCACAGGGGGCGGTGGAAACACCATATATTTT.